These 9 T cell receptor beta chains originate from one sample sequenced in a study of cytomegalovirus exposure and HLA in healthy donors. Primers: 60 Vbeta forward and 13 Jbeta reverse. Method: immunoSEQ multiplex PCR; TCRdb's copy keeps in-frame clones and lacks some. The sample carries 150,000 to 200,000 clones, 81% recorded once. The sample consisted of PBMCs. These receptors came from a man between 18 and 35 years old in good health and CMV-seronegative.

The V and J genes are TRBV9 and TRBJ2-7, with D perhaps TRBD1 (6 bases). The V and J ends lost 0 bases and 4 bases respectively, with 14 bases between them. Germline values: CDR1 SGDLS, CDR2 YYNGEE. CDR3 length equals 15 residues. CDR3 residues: CASSVGQGTVYEQYF. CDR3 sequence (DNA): TGTGCCAGCAGCGTAGGGCAGGGGACGGTTTACGAGCAGTACTTC.

Written as DNA, the CDR3 is TGTGCCAGCAGCCCCGGCCCCACTAGCGGGGGAAGAGTAGATACGCAGTATTTT. As protein: CASSPGPTSGGRVDTQYF. This chain connects TRBV7-2 to TRBJ2-3; 11 nucleotides match TRBD2. CDR3 size: 18 residues. With 5 bases clipped from V and 5 bases from J, the junction kept 15 bases outside the gene matches. Per germline, CDR1 SGHTA and CDR2 FQGNSA.

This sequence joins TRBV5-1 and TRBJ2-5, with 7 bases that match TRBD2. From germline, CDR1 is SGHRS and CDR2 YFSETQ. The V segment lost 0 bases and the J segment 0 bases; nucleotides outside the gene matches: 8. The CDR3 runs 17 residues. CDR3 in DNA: TGCGCCAGCAGCTTGGGCTCTCTAGCGGTGTACCAAGAGACCCAGTACTTC. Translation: CASSLGSLAVYQETQYF. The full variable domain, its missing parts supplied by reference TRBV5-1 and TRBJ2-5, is KAGVTQTPRYLIKTRGQQVTLSCSPISGHRSVSWYQQTPGQGLQFLFEYFSETQRNKGNFPGRFSGRQFSNSRSEMNVSTLELGDSALYLCASSLGSLAVYQETQYFGPGTRLLVL.

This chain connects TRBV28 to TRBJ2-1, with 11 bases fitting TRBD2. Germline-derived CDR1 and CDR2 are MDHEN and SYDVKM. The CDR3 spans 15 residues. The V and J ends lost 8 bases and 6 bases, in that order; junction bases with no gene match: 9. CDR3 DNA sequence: TGTGCCAGCGGTTCTCTAGCGGGAGGTGGCAATGAGCAGTTCTTC. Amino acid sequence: CASGSLAGGGNEQFF.

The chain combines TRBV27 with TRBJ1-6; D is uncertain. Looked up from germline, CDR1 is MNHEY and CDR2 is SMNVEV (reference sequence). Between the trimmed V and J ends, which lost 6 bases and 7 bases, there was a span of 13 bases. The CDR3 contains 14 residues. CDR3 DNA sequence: TGTGCCAGCAGGCGCGACACCACAAATTCACCCCTCCACTTT. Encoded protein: CASRRDTTNSPLHF.

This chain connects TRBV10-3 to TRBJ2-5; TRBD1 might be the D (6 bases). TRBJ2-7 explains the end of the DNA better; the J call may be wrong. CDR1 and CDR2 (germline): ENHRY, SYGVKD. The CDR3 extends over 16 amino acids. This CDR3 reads CAISESVQGSRYEQYF. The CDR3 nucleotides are TGTGCCATCAGTGAGTCGGTACAGGGTTCACGCTACGAGCAGTACTTC.

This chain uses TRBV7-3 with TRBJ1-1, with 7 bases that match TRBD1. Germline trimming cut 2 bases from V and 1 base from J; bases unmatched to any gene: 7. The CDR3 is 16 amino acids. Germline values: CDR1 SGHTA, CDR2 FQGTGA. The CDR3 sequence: CASSLEGQSPNTEAFF. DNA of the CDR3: TGTGCCAGCAGCTTAGAGGGACAGAGTCCGAACACTGAAGCTTTCTTT.

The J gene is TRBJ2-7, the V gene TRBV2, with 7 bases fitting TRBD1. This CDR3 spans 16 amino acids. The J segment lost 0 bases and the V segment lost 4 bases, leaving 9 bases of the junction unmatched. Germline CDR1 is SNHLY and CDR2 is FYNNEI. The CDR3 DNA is TGTGCCAGCAGTGTGTGGACAGGAACTAACTCCTACGAGCAGTACTTC. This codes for CASSVWTGTNSYEQYF.

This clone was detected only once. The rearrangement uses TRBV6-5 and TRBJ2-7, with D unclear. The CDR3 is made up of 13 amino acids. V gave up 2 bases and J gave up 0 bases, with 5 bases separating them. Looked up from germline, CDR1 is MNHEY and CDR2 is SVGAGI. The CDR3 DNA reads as TGTGCCAGCAGTTACCGCAGCTCCTACGAGCAGTACTTC. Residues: CASSYRSSYEQYF.